The subject of this entry is one T cell receptor beta chain. V shed 6 bases, J shed 1 base, and the junction held 10 bases outside the gene matches. In germline, CDR1 is LNHDA, CDR2 SQIVND (reference sequence). The CDR3 sequence is 18 residues long. Cohorts were based on clinical histories the participants reported. No more than 2 weeks before study entry, exposed participants had met a case of COVID-19. The sample belongs to a study of blood T cell repertoires in COVID-19. Turning to the study itself: Samples of COVID-19 (acute and convalescent) were obtained from the United States, Italy and Spain.

Sequencing used immunoSEQ multiplex PCR; TCRdb keeps in-frame clones, though not all of them. This table holds about 220,000 clones, 83% found once. The sequence came from a woman in her 40s who had been exposed to COVID-19. The sequenced material came from PBMCs or T cells enriched from blood (not recorded which). The chain links TRBV19 to TRBJ2-1; TRBD2 matches 12 bases. In DNA form, the CDR3 reads TGTGCCAGTAGCCCTAGCGGGGGGGCCTCGTTGTCCTACAATGAGCAGTTCTTC. Translated: CASSPSGGASLSYNEQFF.